Below are 24 T cell receptor beta chains sequenced from a single sample in a study of T cell changes during pregnancy in multiple sclerosis. The data were produced by immunoSEQ multiplex PCR, yet TCRdb's version contains in-frame clones alone and is incomplete. The sample consists of around 40,000 clones, roughly 87% of them appearing once. The sample here was CD4+ T cells from peripheral blood mononuclear cells, taken in the first trimester of pregnancy. The receptors stem from a female donor with multiple sclerosis, enrolled in a pregnancy study.

V and J are TRBV19 and TRBJ1-4; D uncertain. Per the germline V gene, CDR1 is LNHDA and CDR2 is SQIVND (reference sequence). The CDR3 consists of 14 residues. The V and J ends lost 6 bases and 7 bases respectively, with 15 bases between them. CDR3 amino acids: CASRSFTGGEKLFF. The DNA for the CDR3 is TGTGCCAGTAGATCTTTCACGGGTGGTGAAAAACTGTTTTTT.

The CDR3 region has the DNA TGTGCCAGCAGTCCGGTACCGACAGGGGGGGAGACCCAGTACTTC. Translated: CASSPVPTGGETQYF. This chain connects TRBV28 to TRBJ2-5; 9 nucleotides agree with TRBD1. The CDR3 extends over 15 amino acids. Germline values: CDR1 MDHEN, CDR2 SYDVKM. J was trimmed by 5 bases and V by 5 bases; bases with no gene match: 9.

The chain is built from TRBV28 and TRBJ2-3; no reliable D call. The germline V gene encodes CDR1 MDHEN and CDR2 SYDVKM. The CDR3 spans 12 residues. V was trimmed by 5 bases and J by 4 bases, leaving 7 bases between them. CDR3 DNA: TGTGCCAGCAGTATCATGTCAGATACGCAGTATTTT. Protein product: CASSIMSDTQYF.

This chain connects TRBV4-1 to TRBJ1-4, with TRBD1 identical over 10 bases. V shed 4 bases, J shed 3 bases, and the junction held 2 bases outside the gene matches. Germline V gene sequence: CDR1 MGHRA, CDR2 YSYEKL. The CDR3 spans 15 residues. This CDR3 is CASSRTGGPNEKLFF. CDR3 coding DNA: TGCGCCAGCAGCCGGACAGGGGGACCTAATGAAAAACTGTTTTTT.

V gene TRBV29-1 combines with J gene TRBJ1-1; TRBD1 agrees at 7 bases. CDR3 length equals 13 residues. From germline, CDR1 is SQVTM and CDR2 ANQGSEA. Germline trimming cut 3 bases from V and 2 bases from J; bases unmatched to any gene: 3. CDR3 nucleotide sequence: TGCAGCGTTGAGGGACAGTTAAACACTGAAGCTTTCTTT. This encodes CSVEGQLNTEAFF.

This chain connects TRBV9 to TRBJ2-7, with D possibly matching TRBD1 (6 bases). The CDR3 covers 18 residues. The germline CDR1 and CDR2 sequences are SGDLS and YYNGEE. Trimming cost V 4 bases and J 0 bases, with 23 bases left between them. CDR3 in amino acids: CASSPGAGAPTSSYEQYF. CDR3 DNA: TGTGCCAGCAGCCCCGGGGCAGGGGCGCCCACCAGCTCCTACGAGCAGTACTTC. Based on the CDR3 plus reference TRBV9 and TRBJ2-7, the full variable domain is DSGVTQTPKHLITATGQRVTLRCSPRSGDLSVYWYQQSLDQGLQFLIQYYNGEERAKGNILERFSAQQFPDLHSELNLSSLELGDSALYFCASSPGAGAPTSSYEQYFGPGTRLTVT.

The gene calls are TRBV5-6 and TRBJ1-1, with D unclear. This CDR3 spans 16 amino acids. V was clipped by 4 bases and J by 5 bases, with 21 bases between them. CDR1 SGHDT and CDR2 YYEEEE come from the germline V gene. CDR3 DNA sequence: TGTGCCAGCAGCCTCGGGAGAGGGAATTTCGGAACTGAAGCTTTCTTT. Translation gives CASSLGRGNFGTEAFF.

This chain links TRBV18 with TRBJ1-4, with 9 bases lining up with TRBD1. The CDR3 totals 15 residues. V lost 3 bases to trimming and J lost 4 bases; unmatched junction nucleotides: 3. CDR1 is KGHSH and CDR2 is LQKENI in the germline V gene. The CDR3 coding sequence is TGTGCCAGCTCACCCCCGGGACAGGGTAATGAAAAACTGTTTTTT. Protein: CASSPPGQGNEKLFF.

The chain carries TRBV7-7 and TRBJ2-2; the D is unclear. Germline V lookup: CDR1 SSHAT, CDR2 FNYEAQ (reference sequence). The ends were cut back, 4 bases at V and 4 bases at J, with 10 bases in the middle. CDR3 length: 14 residues. The CDR3 nucleotides read TGTGCCAGCAGCTATGGAGTGGGCACCGGGGAGCTGTTTTTT. Translating gives CASSYGVGTGELFF.

The chain combines TRBV10-3 with TRBJ2-1, with 12 bases that match TRBD2. V was pared by 8 bases and J by 6 bases, with 5 bases of the junction left unmatched. Germline lookup yields CDR1 ENHRY and CDR2 SYGVKD. The CDR3 consists of 14 residues. DNA for the CDR3: TGTGCCATCGGACTAGCGGGAAGCCGCAATGAGCAGTTCTTC. Protein sequence: CAIGLAGSRNEQFF.

This clone was detected once. The gene calls are TRBV27 and TRBJ1-1; no firm D call. Per germline, CDR1 MNHEY and CDR2 SMNVEV (reference sequence). The CDR3 loop spans 14 amino acids. The V gene lost 0 bases and the J gene lost 1 base, with 6 bases spanning the gap. In nucleotides, the CDR3 is TGTGCCAGCAGTTTATCCGCAGGGAACACTGAAGCTTTCTTT. Its protein is CASSLSAGNTEAFF.

V and J are TRBV19 and TRBJ1-5, with TRBD1 identical over 7 bases. The CDR3 totals 15 residues. In germline, CDR1 is LNHDA, CDR2 SQIVND (reference sequence). J was trimmed by 7 bases and V by 4 bases; bases with no gene match: 10. CDR3 sequence: CASSTTGSGIQPQHF. CDR3 coding DNA: TGTGCCAGTAGTACGACAGGGTCGGGAATACAGCCCCAGCATTTT.

This chain links TRBV7-9 with TRBJ2-1; TRBD1 matches at 9 bases. Trimming took 1 base from V and 5 from J; bases not matched to a gene: 0. CDR3 length equals 14 residues. Looked up from germline, CDR1 is SEHNR and CDR2 is FQNEAQ (reference sequence). The CDR3 sequence: CASSLGTGDNEQFF. The DNA of the CDR3 is TGTGCCAGCAGCTTAGGGACAGGGGACAATGAGCAGTTCTTC.

The V gene is TRBV27, the J gene TRBJ1-1, with TRBD1 as a possible D gene (5 bases). The V and J ends lost 6 bases and 1 base respectively, with 15 bases between them. The CDR3 is 15 amino acids. The germline V gene encodes CDR1 MNHEY and CDR2 SMNVEV (reference sequence). The DNA of the CDR3 is TGTGCCAGCAGCCAGCCTGACAGACCGAACACTGAAGCTTTCTTT. Translating gives CASSQPDRPNTEAFF.

The chain combines TRBV7-2 with TRBJ2-5; 9 nucleotides align to TRBD2. CDR1 is SGHTA, CDR2 FQGNSA, per germline. This CDR3 has 16 amino acids. J lost 5 bases, V lost 5 bases, and 12 bases had no gene match. Here the CDR3 reads CASSLQRSGGLETQYF. The CDR3, as DNA: TGTGCCAGCAGCCTCCAGAGGAGCGGGGGGCTGGAGACCCAGTACTTC.

The chain couples TRBV30 to TRBJ1-4; the D is unclear. The CDR3 is 13 amino acids. CDR1 GTSNPN and CDR2 SVGIG come from the germline V gene (reference sequence). V shed 2 bases and J shed 4 bases, with 8 bases lying between them. The chain's CDR3 is CAWSLGVNEKLFF. The CDR3 DNA follows: TGTGCCTGGAGTCTCGGGGTTAATGAAAAACTGTTTTTT.

The chain uses TRBV5-1 and TRBJ2-5; D unclear. This CDR3 is 13 amino acids long. V lost 1 base and J 5 bases, leaving 9 bases between the germline ends. Germline CDR1 is SGHRS and CDR2 is YFSETQ. In DNA, the CDR3 is TGCGCCAGCAGCTTGCAGGTTGAGGAGACCCAGTACTTC. This encodes CASSLQVEETQYF.

This chain joins TRBV5-1 and TRBJ2-5; TRBD1 matches 8 bases. The J call may be mistaken, given a closer DNA end match to TRBJ2-7. The CDR3 loop spans 15 amino acids. Germline-derived CDR1 and CDR2 are SGHRS and YFSETQ. The CDR3 region has the DNA TGCGCCAGCAGCCTGACAGGGGAGAGGTCCTACGAGCAGTACTTC. As protein: CASSLTGERSYEQYF.

V usage is TRBV6-1 and J usage is TRBJ2-3; TRBD2 agrees at 11 bases. This CDR3 has 17 amino acids. Trimming cost V 0 bases and J 2 bases; bases outside gene matches: 4. Germline CDR1 is MNHNS and CDR2 is SASEGT. The CDR3 DNA reads TGTGCCAGCAGTGAAGCAATACTAGCGGGAGTCACAGATACGCAGTATTTT. Encoded protein: CASSEAILAGVTDTQYF.

In this sample, this clone turned up many times. V and J are TRBV4-1 and TRBJ1-4; D is unclear. Germline loops: CDR1 MGHRA, CDR2 YSYEKL. The CDR3 loop spans 15 amino acids. V was trimmed by 1 base and J by 8 bases, leaving 14 bases between them. The CDR3 DNA reads as TGCGCCAGCAGCCAAGGCCGGCCCCAGGAAGAAAAACTGTTTTTT. Translating it yields CASSQGRPQEEKLFF.

This sequence joins TRBV11-2 and TRBJ2-1, with D tentatively TRBD2 (7 bases). The CDR3 has 14 amino acids. Germline-derived CDR1 and CDR2 are SGHAT and FQNNGV. The V end was cut by 6 bases, the J end by 6 bases, with 15 bases between. The CDR3 DNA reads TGTGCCAGCAGGGGGGGCGGGGGCATCAATGAGCAGTTCTTC. Residues: CASRGGGGINEQFF.

V and J are TRBV7-9 and TRBJ2-5, with D perhaps TRBD1 (6 bases). This CDR3 is 15 amino acids long. V shed 1 base and J shed 0 bases, with 9 bases lying between them. The germline CDR1 and CDR2 sequences are SEHNR and FQNEAQ (reference sequence). CDR3 coding DNA: TGTGCCAGCAGCTTAGACCGGACAGACCAAGAGACCCAGTACTTC. Translation gives CASSLDRTDQETQYF.

The genes are TRBV7-9 and TRBJ2-5; D uncertain. Germline assignment: CDR1 SEHNR and CDR2 FQNEAQ (reference sequence). The CDR3 is made up of 15 amino acids. V was clipped by 5 bases and J by 4 bases, with 17 bases between them. The CDR3: CASSPPFRSGETQYF. CDR3 sequence (DNA): TGTGCCAGCAGCCCGCCCTTCCGCTCGGGAGAGACCCAGTACTTC.

J is TRBJ2-7 and V is TRBV2; TRBD2 might be the D (5 bases). Germline CDR1 and CDR2: SNHLY and FYNNEI. This CDR3 region has 14 residues. The V end lost 6 bases, the J end lost 0 bases, and 12 bases lay between the germline ends. The CDR3 nucleotides read TGTGCCAGCAGAGCGGACGGTTTCTCCTACGAGCAGTACTTC. Translated, it gives CASRADGFSYEQYF.